This T cell receptor beta chain was profiled in a study of blood T cell repertoires in COVID-19. The germline gives CDR1 SGHNT, CDR2 YENEEA. The V end lost 6 bases, the J end lost 3 bases, and 20 bases lay between the germline ends. CDR3 length equals 16 residues. Measured with immunoSEQ multiplex PCR; TCRdb has only the in-frame clones, and not every one. The data show 120,000 or so clones, with over 70% seen just once and approximately 2.5% held by the top ten. The sequence came from a man aged 65-85 years with acute or convalescent COVID-19. Sequencing was carried out using peripheral blood. The genes are TRBV11-3 and TRBJ1-1, with a possible D match to TRBD1 (6 bases). For the CDR3, the DNA is TGTGCCAGCAGGCCCCTGCGGGGGGCTTATTACACTGAAGCTTTCTTT. Protein product: CASRPLRGAYYTEAFF.